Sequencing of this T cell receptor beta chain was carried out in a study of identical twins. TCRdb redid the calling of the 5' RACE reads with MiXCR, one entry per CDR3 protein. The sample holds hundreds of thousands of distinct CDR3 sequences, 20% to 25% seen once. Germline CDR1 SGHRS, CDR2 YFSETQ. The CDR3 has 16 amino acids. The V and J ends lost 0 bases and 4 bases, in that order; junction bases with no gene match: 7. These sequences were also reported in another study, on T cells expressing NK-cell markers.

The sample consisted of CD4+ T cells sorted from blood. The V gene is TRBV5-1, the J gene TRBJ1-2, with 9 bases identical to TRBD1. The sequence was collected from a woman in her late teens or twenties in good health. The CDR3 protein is CASSLAGTGLVYGYTF. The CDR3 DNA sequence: TGCGCCAGCAGCTTGGCCGGGACAGGGCTAGTCTATGGCTACACCTTC.